This T cell receptor beta chain appears in the sequencing data of a study of early T cells in non-severe SARS-CoV-2 infection. Study outcomes and limitations: VDJdb matching favored anti-spike CD8 responses, missing private and CD4 specificities.

As part of library construction, unique molecular identifiers were attached to individual cDNA molecules. TCRdb called the 5' RACE reads again in MiXCR, with one record for every CDR3 protein. The sample includes around 110,000 distinct CDR3 sequences, 11% of them seen just once. On this clonotype: The antigen remains undetermined.

The CDR3 is 16 amino acids. V was clipped by 1 base and J by 7 bases; unmatched bases: 10. From germline, CDR1 is SGHTA and CDR2 FQGNSA. The sample consisted of whole blood. The chain links TRBV7-2 to TRBJ2-1; 7 nucleotides match TRBD2. The receptor's source is an adult who was a healthcare worker with PCR-confirmed SARS-CoV-2 infection or an uninfected control (not recorded which). The CDR3 loop is CASSLGGGAGRNEQFF. Here the CDR3 DNA reads TGTGCCAGCAGCTTAGGGGGGGGAGCGGGTCGTAATGAGCAGTTCTTC.